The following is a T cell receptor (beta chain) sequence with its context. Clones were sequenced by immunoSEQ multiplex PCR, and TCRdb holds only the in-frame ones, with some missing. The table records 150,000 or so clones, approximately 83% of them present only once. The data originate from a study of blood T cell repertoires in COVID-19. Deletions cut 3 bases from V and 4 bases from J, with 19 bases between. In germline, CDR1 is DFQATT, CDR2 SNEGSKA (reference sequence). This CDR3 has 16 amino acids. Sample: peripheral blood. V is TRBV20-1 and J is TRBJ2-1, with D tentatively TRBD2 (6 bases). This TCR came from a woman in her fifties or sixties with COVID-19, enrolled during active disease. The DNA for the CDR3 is TGCAGTGCTAGTGGAACCGGGACTGCAGCATACAATGAGCAGTTCTTC. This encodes CSASGTGTAAYNEQFF.